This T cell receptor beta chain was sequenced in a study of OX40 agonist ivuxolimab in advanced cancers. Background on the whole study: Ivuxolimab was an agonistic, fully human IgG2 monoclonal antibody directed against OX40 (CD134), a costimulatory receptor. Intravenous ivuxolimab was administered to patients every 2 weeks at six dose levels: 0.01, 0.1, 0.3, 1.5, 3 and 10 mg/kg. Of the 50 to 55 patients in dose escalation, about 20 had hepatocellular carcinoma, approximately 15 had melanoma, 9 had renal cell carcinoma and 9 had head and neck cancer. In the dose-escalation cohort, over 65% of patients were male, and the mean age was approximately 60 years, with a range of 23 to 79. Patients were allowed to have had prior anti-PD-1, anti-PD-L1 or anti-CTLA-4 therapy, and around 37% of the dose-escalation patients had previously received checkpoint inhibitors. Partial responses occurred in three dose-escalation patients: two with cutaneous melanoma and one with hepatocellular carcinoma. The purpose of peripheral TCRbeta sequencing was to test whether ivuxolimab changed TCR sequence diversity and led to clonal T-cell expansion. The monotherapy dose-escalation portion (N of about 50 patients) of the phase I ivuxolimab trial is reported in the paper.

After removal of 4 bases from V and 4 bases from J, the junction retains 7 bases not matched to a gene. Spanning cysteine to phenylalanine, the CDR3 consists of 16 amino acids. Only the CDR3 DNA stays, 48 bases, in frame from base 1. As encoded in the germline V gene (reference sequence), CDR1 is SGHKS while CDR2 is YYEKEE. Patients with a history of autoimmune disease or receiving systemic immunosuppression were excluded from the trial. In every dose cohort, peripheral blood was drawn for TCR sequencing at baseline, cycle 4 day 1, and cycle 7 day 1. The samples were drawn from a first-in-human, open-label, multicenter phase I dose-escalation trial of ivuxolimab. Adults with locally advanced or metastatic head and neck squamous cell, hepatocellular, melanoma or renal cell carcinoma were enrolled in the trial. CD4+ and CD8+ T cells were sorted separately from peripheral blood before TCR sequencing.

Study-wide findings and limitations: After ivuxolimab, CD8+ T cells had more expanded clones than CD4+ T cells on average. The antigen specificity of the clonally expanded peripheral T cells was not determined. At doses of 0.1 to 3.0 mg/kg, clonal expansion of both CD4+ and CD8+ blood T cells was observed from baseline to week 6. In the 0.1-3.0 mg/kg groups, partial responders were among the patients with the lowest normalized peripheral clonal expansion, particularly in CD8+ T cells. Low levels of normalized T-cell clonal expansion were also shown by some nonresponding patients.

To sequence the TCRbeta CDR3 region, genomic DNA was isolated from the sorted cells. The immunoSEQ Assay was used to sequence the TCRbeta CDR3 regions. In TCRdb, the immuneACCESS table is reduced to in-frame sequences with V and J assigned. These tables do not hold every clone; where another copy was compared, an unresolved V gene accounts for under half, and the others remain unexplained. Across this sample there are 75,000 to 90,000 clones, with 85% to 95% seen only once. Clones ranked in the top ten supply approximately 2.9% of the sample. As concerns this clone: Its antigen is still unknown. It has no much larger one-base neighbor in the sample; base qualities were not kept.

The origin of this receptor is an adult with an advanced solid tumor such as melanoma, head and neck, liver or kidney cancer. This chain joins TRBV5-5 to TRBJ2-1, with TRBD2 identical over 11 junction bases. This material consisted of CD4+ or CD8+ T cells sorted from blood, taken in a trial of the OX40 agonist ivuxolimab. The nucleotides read TGTGCCAGCAGCACCACCACTAGCGGGAGTTACAATGAGCAGTTCTTC. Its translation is CASSTTTSGSYNEQFF.